These T cell receptor beta chains were read from a single sample in a study of blood T cells in healthy people across ages. TCRdb processed the 5' RACE reads anew with MiXCR; each CDR3 protein has one entry. The table includes 900,000 to 950,000 distinct CDR3 sequences, approximately 32% detected once. The same data also contributed to another study, on T cells of mothers and their children.

What was sequenced was blood. These receptors came from a woman between 35 and 50 years old in good health. Both conserved end residues are part of each CDR3. D genes are given only for firm matches. A clone size is listed for some rows: how often the clone was seen (once, few, many), or a class if it is expanded.

abundance,d_gene,v_gene,j_gene,CDR3nt,CDR3aa
few,NA,TRBV9,TRBJ2-1,TGTGCCAGCAGCCCAGTCCCGGACACCGAAACTACATATAGAGACAATGAGCAGTTCTTC,CASSPVPDTETTYRDNEQFF
NA,TRBD2,TRBV7-2,TRBJ2-1,TGTGCCAGCAGCTTAGCGGGGGGACTACACAATGAGCAGTTCTTC,CASSLAGGLHNEQFF
NA,TRBD1,TRBV7-2,TRBJ1-2,TGTGCCAGCAGCTTAGCAAACTACAGGGGGGGAGGCTACACCTTC,CASSLANYRGGGYTF
NA,NA,TRBV7-2,TRBJ1-4,TGTGCCAGCAGCGGGGGCAGGGGAAGGGAAAAACTGTTTTTT,CASSGGRGREKLFF
NA,NA,TRBV29-1,TRBJ1-4,TGCAGCGTTGATCCCTTCAATGAAAAACTGTTTTTT,CSVDPFNEKLFF
NA,TRBD2,TRBV5-1,TRBJ2-1,TGCGCCAGCAGCTTGGCGGCTAGCGGGGGGGCCGGGAATGAGCAGTTCTTC,CASSLAASGGAGNEQFF
few,NA,TRBV6-1,TRBJ1-5,TGTGCCAGCGGTTGGGGCAGAAATCAGCCCCAGCATTTT,CASGWGRNQPQHF
many,NA,TRBV7-9,TRBJ2-5,TGTGCCAGCAGTCCCGGAGGGGGCCGGGGAGAGACCCAGTACTTC,CASSPGGGRGETQYF
many,NA,TRBV7-2,TRBJ2-5,TGTGCCAGCAGCTACGACAGGAAAGAGACCCAGTACTTC,CASSYDRKETQYF
NA,NA,TRBV7-3,TRBJ2-1,TGTGCCAGCAGCTTAAATGGCGGGACATCCTACAATGAGCAGTTCTTC,CASSLNGGTSYNEQFF
NA,NA,TRBV5-1,TRBJ2-2,TGCGCCAGCAGCCTCCTGTACGGGAACACCGGGGAGCTGTTTTTT,CASSLLYGNTGELFF
NA,TRBD2,TRBV24-1,TRBJ2-1,TGTGCCACCAGTGGGACTAGCGGGGGGGTGTATGAGCAGTTCTTC,CATSGTSGGVYEQFF
NA,TRBD2,TRBV6-2/TRBV6-3,TRBJ2-1,TGTGCCAGCAAGAGCGGGGGGCCACCTACGAATGAGCGGTTCTTC,CASKSGGPPTNERFF
NA,NA,TRBV7-9,TRBJ2-7,TGTGCCAGCAGCCCCGGCGTGACCTCCTACGAGCAGTACTTC,CASSPGVTSYEQYF
many,NA,TRBV29-1,TRBJ2-7,TGCAGCGTTGAAGAGAGCTCCTACGAGCAGTACTTC,CSVEESSYEQYF
few,TRBD2,TRBV6-2/TRBV6-3,TRBJ2-7,TGTGCCAGCAGTTTTCAACCCGGGACTAGTTCGCGGCAGTACTTC,CASSFQPGTSSRQYF
NA,TRBD1,TRBV9,TRBJ2-1,TGTGCCAGCAGCGACAAACAGGGGGTCGGGCACAATGAGCAGTTCTTC,CASSDKQGVGHNEQFF
NA,NA,TRBV6-6,TRBJ2-5,TGTGCCAGCAGTTACCCCATCGCGGGGGCGGGAGAGACCCAGTACTTC,CASSYPIAGAGETQYF
NA,TRBD2,TRBV7-2,TRBJ2-1,TGTGCCAGCAGCTCTGAGCGGGGGCCCTACAATGAGCAGTTCTTC,CASSSERGPYNEQFF
many,TRBD2,TRBV15,TRBJ2-1,TGTGCCACCAGCAGAGAGGCGCTAGCGGGTGGTTTTAATGAGCAGTTCTTC,CATSREALAGGFNEQFF
NA,TRBD1,TRBV4-1,TRBJ1-6,TGCGTCAGCAGCCACGGACAGGGGAATTCACCCCTCCACTTT,CVSSHGQGNSPLHF
few,NA,TRBV27,TRBJ1-2,TGTGCCAGCAGTCGCACCTGGACCGAAAACTATGGCTACACCTTC,CASSRTWTENYGYTF
NA,NA,TRBV2,TRBJ2-3,TGTGCCAGCAGTGAAATGTCGGTCAGGGTCCCCACAGATACGCAGTATTTT,CASSEMSVRVPTDTQYF
many,TRBD1,TRBV7-2,TRBJ2-1,TGTGCCAGCAGACCGACAGGGAGCTCCTACAATGAGCAGTTCTTC,CASRPTGSSYNEQFF
few,TRBD2,TRBV12-3/TRBV12-4,TRBJ2-3,TGTGCCAGCAGTCCCAGAGGGCTAGCGGGGGGGACGCGGTATTTT,CASSPRGLAGGTRYF
few,TRBD1,TRBV4-2,TRBJ1-6,TGTGCCAGCAGTCAGGGGACAGGGTTGACACCCCTCCACTTT,CASSQGTGLTPLHF
many,NA,TRBV20-1,TRBJ2-7,TGCAGTGCTAGAGGGGGATACGAGCAGTACTTC,CSARGGYEQYF
few,NA,TRBV15,TRBJ1-5,TGTGCCACCAGCAGAATGAGACAGGCTAGCAATCAGCCCCAGCATTTT,CATSRMRQASNQPQHF
NA,NA,TRBV7-9,TRBJ2-7,TGTGCCAGCAGCTTGAGATCCTACGAGCGGTACTTC,CASSLRSYERYF
many,TRBD1,TRBV29-1,TRBJ2-3,TGCAGCGTTGAACGGACAGGGTCGGGCACAGATACGCAGTATTTT,CSVERTGSGTDTQYF
few,NA,TRBV27,TRBJ1-1,TGTGCCAGCAGTCATACCTATAGGGGTGGCGGGACTGAAGCTTTCTTT,CASSHTYRGGGTEAFF
few,NA,TRBV29-1,TRBJ2-3,TGCAGCGTTGCGGCCACCGTCGGCGGAGGGTACACAGATACGCAGTATTTT,CSVAATVGGGYTDTQYF
many,NA,TRBV28,TRBJ1-2,TGTGCCAGCAGTTTTACCGCGGGGAGTATCTATGGCTACACCTTC,CASSFTAGSIYGYTF
NA,TRBD1,TRBV11-1,TRBJ1-1,TGTGCCAGCAGCTATGGACAGGGGGGTAGGACTGAAGCTTTCTTT,CASSYGQGGRTEAFF
NA,TRBD1,TRBV3-1,TRBJ2-2,TGTGCCAGCAGCCCCCCACCGGGAACAGGGGGGATCACCGGGGAGCTGTTTTTT,CASSPPPGTGGITGELFF
NA,TRBD1,TRBV2,TRBJ1-2,TGTGCCAGCAGTGAATGGGGGGGACAGGACGGGGGCTACACCTTC,CASSEWGGQDGGYTF
NA,NA,TRBV20-1,TRBJ2-7,TGCAGTGCTAGTGAAAGAGGTCTCCCCTACGAGCAGTACTTC,CSASERGLPYEQYF
many,TRBD2,TRBV6-1,TRBJ2-2,TGTGCCAGCAGTGAACTAGCGGGGGGGCCCGGGGAGCTGTTTTTT,CASSELAGGPGELFF
few,NA,TRBV2,TRBJ2-4,TGTGCCAGCAGGAAGGACAGGCCGCAGCGGGACATTCAGTACTTC,CASRKDRPQRDIQYF
NA,NA,TRBV7-3,TRBJ2-6,TGTGCCAGCAGCTTAACTCCGAACCGCAGGGCTGGGGCCAACGTCCTGACTTTC,CASSLTPNRRAGANVLTF
NA,NA,TRBV7-2,TRBJ2-7,TGTGCCAGCAGCGCAGCCAGGTGGGCGGATTCCTACGAGCAGTACTTC,CASSAARWADSYEQYF
NA,TRBD2,TRBV20-1,TRBJ2-1,TGCAGTGCTAGACGTCGCCTTAGCGGGGGGGCGGCCAATGAGCAGTTCTTC,CSARRRLSGGAANEQFF
many,NA,TRBV7-2,TRBJ2-1,TGTGCCAGCAGCTTCAGCCGGAATGAGCAGTTCTTC,CASSFSRNEQFF